The next 11 T cell receptor beta chains were all read from a single sample in a study of T cells in Graves' hyperthyroidism and ophthalmopathy (dated by TCRdb to the late 2010s). The library was obtained by multiplex PCR. TCRdb lists the instrument as Illumina HiSeq 2000. Amplification of TCR beta CDR3 regions was carried out from RNA transcripts. The TCR CDR3 was subjected to a first round of RT-PCR using the HTBI primer set and the Qiagen OneStep RT-PCR kit. TCRdb applied fastp at Q25 and MiXCR to the public reads, then kept only in-frame beta chains. When rows share a CDR3 protein, they turn into one entry using the most common DNA and genes. The sample records about 570,000 distinct CDR3 sequences, approximately 44% of which are singletons. The top ten clones comprise around 20% of the sample. The sample taken for sequencing was peripheral blood or thyroid tissue (not recorded which). The source of these receptors is an adult woman with Graves' disease, either hyperthyroidism or ophthalmopathy (not recorded which).

The rearrangement joins TRBV2 to TRBJ2-2, with 10 positions matching TRBD2. Germline V gene sequence: CDR1 SNHLY, CDR2 FYNNEI. The CDR3 is 16 amino acids. With 9 bases clipped from V and 7 bases from J, the junction kept 14 bases outside the gene matches. CDR3 sequence (DNA): TGTGCCAGTAGTCGCGCTAGCGGGGGCAGGTTCGGGGAGCTGTTTTTT. Amino acid sequence: CASSRASGGRFGELFF. The full variable domain, rest sourced from reference TRBV2 and TRBJ2-2, is EPEVTQTPSHQVTQMGQEVILRCVPISNHLYFYWYRQILGQKVEFLVSFYNNEISEKSEIFDDQFSVERPDGSNFTLKIRSTKLEDSAMYFCASSRASGGRFGELFFGEGSRLTVL.

This clonotype was counted many times. J is TRBJ1-1 and V is TRBV10-2; D is ambiguous. CDR1 and CDR2 (germline): WSHSY, SAAADI. The CDR3 spans 14 residues. V lost 5 bases, J lost 4 bases, and 14 bases lay in between. Written as DNA, the CDR3 is TGCGCCAGCAGTCTGAGGGTAGTAACCACTGAAGCTTTCTTT. Its protein is CASSLRVVTTEAFF.

This clonotype was seen ten or more times. The chain recombines TRBV28 with TRBJ2-7, with 7 bases fitting TRBD2. CDR1 and CDR2 from the germline V gene are MDHEN and SYDVKM. V trimming: 9 bases; J trimming: 0 bases; junction bases outside the gene matches: 5. The CDR3 is 13 amino acids. This CDR3 reads CASRGLRSYEQYF. The DNA of the CDR3 is TGTGCCAGTCGGGGACTACGCTCCTACGAGCAGTACTTC.

This clonotype came up many times. The J gene is TRBJ2-5, the V gene TRBV5-4; D is ambiguous. The CDR3 spans 14 residues. V dropped 3 bases and J dropped 5 bases, with 14 bases sitting between them. Germline CDR1 and CDR2: SGHNT and YYREEE (reference sequence). The DNA for the CDR3 is TGTGCCAGCAGCTCGGCCTTCTCCTGGGAGACCCAGTACTTC. This sequence encodes CASSSAFSWETQYF.

This clonotype was found many times. This chain joins TRBV6-1 and TRBJ1-6; perhaps TRBD1 as D (5 bases). V was clipped by 4 bases and J by 8 bases, with 15 bases between them. The CDR3 has 15 residues. CDR1 and CDR2 from the germline V gene are MNHNS and SASEGT. The chain's CDR3 is CASSVTGSLDSPLHF. In DNA form, the CDR3 reads TGTGCCAGCAGTGTAACAGGCTCCTTGGATTCACCCCTCCACTTT.

This clonotype was counted many times. The V and J genes are TRBV7-2 and TRBJ2-2; D gene uncertain. The ends were cut back, 2 bases at V and 8 bases at J, with 12 bases in the middle. This CDR3 comprises 14 residues. Germline V gives CDR1 SGHTA, CDR2 FQGNSA. The chain's CDR3 is CASSLRAEWGELFF. Written as DNA, the CDR3 is TGTGCCAGCAGCTTAAGGGCGGAATGGGGGGAGCTGTTTTTT.

This clonotype was detected many times. The CDR3 nucleotides are TGTGCCAGCAGTAACAGGTACAATCAGCCCCAGCATTTT. Its protein is CASSNRYNQPQHF. This sequence joins TRBV2 and TRBJ1-5, with D tentatively TRBD1 (5 bases). The germline V gene encodes CDR1 SNHLY and CDR2 FYNNEI. This CDR3 is 13 amino acids long. The ends were cut back, 5 bases at V and 3 bases at J, with 8 bases in the middle.

This clonotype was observed many times. This chain connects TRBV19 to TRBJ1-4, with D unclear. Germline loops: CDR1 LNHDA, CDR2 SQIVND (reference sequence). Between the trimmed V and J ends, which lost 9 bases and 0 bases, there was a span of 14 bases. CDR3 length equals 15 residues. The CDR3 coding sequence is TGTGCCAGCTCTGGTGGCGGTGCAACTAATGAAAAACTGTTTTTT. Amino acid sequence: CASSGGGATNEKLFF.

This clonotype has a handful of counts. This chain links TRBV7-8 with TRBJ1-1, with D possibly TRBD1 on 5 matching bases. The CDR3 consists of 13 residues. V lost 1 base to trimming and J lost 7 bases, with 10 bases between them. Germline CDR1 reads SGHVS; CDR2 reads FQNEAQ. The DNA for the CDR3 is TGTGCCAGCAGCTTAGATCGGGGGGTTGAAGCTTTCTTT. It yields the protein CASSLDRGVEAFF.

To note about this clonotype: This may arise from a read error, as a much more abundant clone is one base away. J is TRBJ1-1 and V is TRBV12-3 or TRBV12-4; D ambiguous. CDR3 length: 14 amino acids. Trimming left V 4 bases short and J 1 base short, with 10 bases between. CDR3 nucleotides: TGTGCCAGCAGTTATCTGGCCACGAACACTGAAGCTTTCTTT. This gives the protein CASSYLATNTEAFF.

This clonotype showed up many times. This chain joins TRBV3-1 and TRBJ1-1; D remains unclear. There are 15 residues in the CDR3. Germline V gives CDR1 LGHDT, CDR2 YNNKEL (reference sequence). With 1 base removed from V and 0 bases from J, the gap between germline ends came to 9 bases. The chain's CDR3 is CASSQAGAMNTEAFF. CDR3 coding DNA: TGTGCCAGCAGCCAAGCAGGTGCCATGAACACTGAAGCTTTCTTT.